This T cell receptor beta chain was observed in a study of control samples from healthy donors and cancer patients. Germline-derived CDR1 and CDR2 are MDHEN and SYDVKM. There are 13 residues in the CDR3. V was trimmed by 6 bases and J by 3 bases, leaving 11 bases between them. Repertoires were generated with immunoSEQ multiplex PCR, while TCRdb's copy carries only in-frame clones and drops some. The sample consists of 55,000 to 75,000 clones, around 87% of them appearing once. Sample: PBMCs. V and J are TRBV28 and TRBJ1-2; D gene unclear. This TCR was sampled from a woman between 45 and 60 years old with head and neck cancer. The CDR3: CASSNGSYYGYTF. The CDR3 nucleotides are TGTGCCAGCAGCAATGGGTCTTACTATGGCTACACCTTC.